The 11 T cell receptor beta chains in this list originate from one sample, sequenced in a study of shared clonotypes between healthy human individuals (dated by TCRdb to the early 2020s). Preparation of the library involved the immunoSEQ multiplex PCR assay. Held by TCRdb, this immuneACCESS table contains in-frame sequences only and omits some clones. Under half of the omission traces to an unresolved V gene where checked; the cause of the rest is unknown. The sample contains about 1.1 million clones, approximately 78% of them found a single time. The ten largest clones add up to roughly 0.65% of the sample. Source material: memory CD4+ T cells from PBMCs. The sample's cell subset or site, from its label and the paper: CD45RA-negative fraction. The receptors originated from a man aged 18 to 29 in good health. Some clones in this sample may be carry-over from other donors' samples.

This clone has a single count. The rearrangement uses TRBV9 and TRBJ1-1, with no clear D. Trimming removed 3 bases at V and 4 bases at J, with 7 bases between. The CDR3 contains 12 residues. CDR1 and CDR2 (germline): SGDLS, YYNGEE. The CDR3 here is CASSASGTEAFF. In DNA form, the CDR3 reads TGTGCCAGCAGCGCATCGGGCACTGAAGCTTTCTTT.

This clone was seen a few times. The CDR3 DNA reads as TGTGCCAGCTCACCTGGGACCGTTGGAGGTGGCGGCTACACCTTC. Its protein product is CASSPGTVGGGGYTF. The chain employs TRBV18 and TRBJ1-2, with D perhaps matching TRBD1 (5 bases). V was cut by 3 bases and J by 8 bases, with 19 bases left in between. The CDR3 runs to 15 residues. Germline CDR1 and CDR2: KGHSH and LQKENI.

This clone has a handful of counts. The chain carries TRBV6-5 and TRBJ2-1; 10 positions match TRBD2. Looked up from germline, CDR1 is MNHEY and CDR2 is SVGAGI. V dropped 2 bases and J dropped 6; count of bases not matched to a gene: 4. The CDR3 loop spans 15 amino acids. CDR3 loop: CASSYRASGSNEQFF. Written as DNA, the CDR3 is TGTGCCAGCAGTTACCGGGCTAGCGGGAGCAATGAGCAGTTCTTC.

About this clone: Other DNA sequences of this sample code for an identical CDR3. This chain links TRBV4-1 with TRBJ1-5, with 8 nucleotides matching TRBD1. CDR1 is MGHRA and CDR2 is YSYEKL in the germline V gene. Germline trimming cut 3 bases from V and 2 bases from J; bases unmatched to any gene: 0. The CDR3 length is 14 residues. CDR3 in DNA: TGCGCCAGCAGCCAGGACAGGGGCAATCAGCCCCAGCATTTT. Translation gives CASSQDRGNQPQHF.

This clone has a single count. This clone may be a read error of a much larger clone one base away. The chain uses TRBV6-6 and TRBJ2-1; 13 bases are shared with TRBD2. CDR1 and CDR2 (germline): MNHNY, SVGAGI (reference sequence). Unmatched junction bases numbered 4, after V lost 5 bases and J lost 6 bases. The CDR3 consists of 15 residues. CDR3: CASSPGLAGANEQFF. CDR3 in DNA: TGTGCCAGCAGTCCCGGACTAGCGGGAGCCAATGAGCAGTTCTTC.

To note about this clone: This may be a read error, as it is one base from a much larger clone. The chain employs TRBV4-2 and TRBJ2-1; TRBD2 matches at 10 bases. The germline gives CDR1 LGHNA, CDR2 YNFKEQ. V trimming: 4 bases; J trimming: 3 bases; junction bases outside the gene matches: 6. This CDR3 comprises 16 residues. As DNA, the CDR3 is TGTGCCAGCAGCCTCTCGGCTAGCGGGAGCTACAATGAGCAGTTCTTC. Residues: CASSLSASGSYNEQFF.

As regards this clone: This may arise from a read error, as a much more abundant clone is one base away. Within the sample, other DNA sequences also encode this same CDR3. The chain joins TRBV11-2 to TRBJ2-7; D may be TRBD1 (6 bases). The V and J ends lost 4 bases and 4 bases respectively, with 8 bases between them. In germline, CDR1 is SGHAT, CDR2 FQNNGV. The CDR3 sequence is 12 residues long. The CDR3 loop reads CASSSQGYEQYF. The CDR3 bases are TGTGCCAGCAGCTCACAGGGATACGAGCAGTACTTC.

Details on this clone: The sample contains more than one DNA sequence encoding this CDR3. CDR3 in DNA: TGTGCCAGCAGCTTGGCCGGGAATGAAAAACTGTTTTTT. As protein: CASSLAGNEKLFF. This chain connects TRBV5-4 to TRBJ1-4; no definite D call. From germline, CDR1 is SGHNT and CDR2 YYREEE (reference sequence). V was pared by 0 bases and J by 5 bases, with 5 bases between. This CDR3 is 13 amino acids long.

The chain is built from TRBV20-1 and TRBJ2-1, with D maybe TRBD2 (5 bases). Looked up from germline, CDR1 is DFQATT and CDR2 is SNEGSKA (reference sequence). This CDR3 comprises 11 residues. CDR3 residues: CACAGYNEQFF. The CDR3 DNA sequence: TGCGCCTGTGCGGGCTACAATGAGCAGTTCTTC.

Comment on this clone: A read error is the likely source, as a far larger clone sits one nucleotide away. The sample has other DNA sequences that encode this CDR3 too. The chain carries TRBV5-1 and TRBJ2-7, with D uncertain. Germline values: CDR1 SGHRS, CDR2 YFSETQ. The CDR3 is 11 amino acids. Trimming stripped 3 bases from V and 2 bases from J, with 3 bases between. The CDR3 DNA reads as TGCGCCAGCAGCTCTACCTACGAGCAGTACTTC. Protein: CASSSTYEQYF.

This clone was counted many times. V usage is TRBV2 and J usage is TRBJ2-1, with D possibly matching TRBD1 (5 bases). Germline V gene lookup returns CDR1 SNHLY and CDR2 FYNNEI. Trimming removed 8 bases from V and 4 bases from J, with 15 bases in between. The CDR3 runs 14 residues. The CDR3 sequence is CASLKGKGYNEQFF. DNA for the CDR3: TGTGCCAGCCTAAAGGGGAAGGGTTACAATGAGCAGTTCTTC.